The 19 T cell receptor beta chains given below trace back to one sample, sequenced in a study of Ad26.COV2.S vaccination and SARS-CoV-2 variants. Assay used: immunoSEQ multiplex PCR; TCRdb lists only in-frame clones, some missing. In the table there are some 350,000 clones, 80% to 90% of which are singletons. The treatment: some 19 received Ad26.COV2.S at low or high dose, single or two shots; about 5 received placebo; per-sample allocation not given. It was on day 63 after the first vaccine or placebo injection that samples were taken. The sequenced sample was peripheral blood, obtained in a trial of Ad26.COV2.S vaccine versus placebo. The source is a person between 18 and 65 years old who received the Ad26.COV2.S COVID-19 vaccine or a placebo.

The CDR3 region has the DNA TGCGCCAGCAGCCGATCCGAAGCGAGCTCCTACAATGAGCAGTTCTTC. As protein: CASSRSEASSYNEQFF. The V and J genes are TRBV4-1 and TRBJ2-1; D is unresolved. CDR1 and CDR2 (germline): MGHRA, YSYEKL. Trimming took 4 bases from V and 0 from J, leaving 13 bases between them. There are 16 residues in the CDR3.

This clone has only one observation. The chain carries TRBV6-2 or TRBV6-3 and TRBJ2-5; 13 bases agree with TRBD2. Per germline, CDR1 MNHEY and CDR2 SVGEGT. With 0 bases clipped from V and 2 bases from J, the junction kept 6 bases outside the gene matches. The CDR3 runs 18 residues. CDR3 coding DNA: TGTGCCAGCAGTTACTCACTGACTAGCGGGAGGTCGCAAGAGACCCAGTACTTC. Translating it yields CASSYSLTSGRSQETQYF.

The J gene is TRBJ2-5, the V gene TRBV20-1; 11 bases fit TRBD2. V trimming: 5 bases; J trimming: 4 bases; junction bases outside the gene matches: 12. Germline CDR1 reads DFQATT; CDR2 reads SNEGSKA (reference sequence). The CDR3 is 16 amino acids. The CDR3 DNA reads TGCAGTGCTCGTGGTTCTACTAGCGGGGGTTCAGAGACCCAGTACTTC. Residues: CSARGSTSGGSETQYF.

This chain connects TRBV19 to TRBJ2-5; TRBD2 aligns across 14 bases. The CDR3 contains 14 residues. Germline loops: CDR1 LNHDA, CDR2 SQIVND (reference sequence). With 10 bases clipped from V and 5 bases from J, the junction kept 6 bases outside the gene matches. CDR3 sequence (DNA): TGTGCCACCGGGACTAGCGGGAGCCCCGAGACCCAGTACTTC. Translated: CATGTSGSPETQYF.

The CDR3 coding sequence is TGTGCCAGCAGCTCCCAGCGGGGTAATCAGCCCCAGCATTTT. Protein product: CASSSQRGNQPQHF. The chain employs TRBV7-2 and TRBJ1-5; D call uncertain. V gave up 4 bases and J gave up 4 bases, with 11 bases separating them. Germline loops: CDR1 SGHTA, CDR2 FQGNSA. The CDR3 has 14 amino acids.

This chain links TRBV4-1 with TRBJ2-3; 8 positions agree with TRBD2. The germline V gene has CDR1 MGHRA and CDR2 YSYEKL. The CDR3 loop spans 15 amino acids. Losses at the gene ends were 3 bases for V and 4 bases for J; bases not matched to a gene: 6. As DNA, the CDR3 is TGCGCCAGCAGCCATCAACTAGCGGCGGCAGATACGCAGTATTTT. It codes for CASSHQLAAADTQYF.

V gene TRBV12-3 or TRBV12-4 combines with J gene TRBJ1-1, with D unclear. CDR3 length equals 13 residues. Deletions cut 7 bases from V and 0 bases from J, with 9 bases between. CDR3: CASTRGLNTEAFF. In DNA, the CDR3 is TGTGCCAGCACCCGCGGTTTGAACACTGAAGCTTTCTTT.

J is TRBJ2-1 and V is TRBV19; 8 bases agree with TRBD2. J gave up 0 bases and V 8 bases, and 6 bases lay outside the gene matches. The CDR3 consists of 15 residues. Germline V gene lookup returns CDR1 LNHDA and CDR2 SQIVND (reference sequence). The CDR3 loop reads CASSTSVSSYNEQFF. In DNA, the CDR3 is TGTGCCAGTTCGACTAGCGTAAGCTCCTACAATGAGCAGTTCTTC.

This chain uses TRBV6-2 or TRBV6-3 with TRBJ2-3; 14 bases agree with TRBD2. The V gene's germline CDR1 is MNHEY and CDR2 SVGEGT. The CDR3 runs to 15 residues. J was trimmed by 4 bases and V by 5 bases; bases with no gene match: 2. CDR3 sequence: CASSGTSGGPDTQYF. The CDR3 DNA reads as TGTGCCAGCAGTGGGACTAGCGGGGGTCCAGATACGCAGTATTTT.

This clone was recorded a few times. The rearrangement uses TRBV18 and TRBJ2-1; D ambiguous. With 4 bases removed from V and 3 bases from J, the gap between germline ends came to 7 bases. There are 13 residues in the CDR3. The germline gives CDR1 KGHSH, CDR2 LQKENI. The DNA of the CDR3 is TGTGCCAGCTCACAGGTTGTCTACAATGAGCAGTTCTTC. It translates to CASSQVVYNEQFF.

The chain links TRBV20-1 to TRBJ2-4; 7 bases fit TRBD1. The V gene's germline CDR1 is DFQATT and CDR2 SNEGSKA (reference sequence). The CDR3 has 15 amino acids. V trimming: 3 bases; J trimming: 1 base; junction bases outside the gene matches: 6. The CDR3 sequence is CSASPDRAAKNIQYF. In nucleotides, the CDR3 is TGCAGTGCTAGTCCAGACAGGGCGGCCAAAAACATTCAGTACTTC.

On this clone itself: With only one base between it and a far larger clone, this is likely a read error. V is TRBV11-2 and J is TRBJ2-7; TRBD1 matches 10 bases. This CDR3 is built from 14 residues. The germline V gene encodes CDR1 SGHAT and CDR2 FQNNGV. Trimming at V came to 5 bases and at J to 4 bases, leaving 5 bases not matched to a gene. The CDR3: CASSTGTGDYEQYF. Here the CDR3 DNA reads TGTGCCAGCAGCACCGGGACAGGGGATTACGAGCAGTACTTC.

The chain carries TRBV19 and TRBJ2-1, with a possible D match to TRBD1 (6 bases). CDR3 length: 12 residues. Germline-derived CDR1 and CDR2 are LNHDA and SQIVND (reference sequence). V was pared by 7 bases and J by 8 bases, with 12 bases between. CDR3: CASNARGYEQFF. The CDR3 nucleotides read TGTGCCAGTAACGCCAGGGGCTATGAGCAGTTCTTC.

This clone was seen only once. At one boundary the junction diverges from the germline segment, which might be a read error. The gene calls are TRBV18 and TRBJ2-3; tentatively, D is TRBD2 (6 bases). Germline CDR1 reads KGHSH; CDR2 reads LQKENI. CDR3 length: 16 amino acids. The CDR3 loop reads CASPPSPGDVTDTQYF. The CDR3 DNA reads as TGTGCCAGCCCACCATCGCCGGGGGACGTCACAGATACGCAGTATTTT.

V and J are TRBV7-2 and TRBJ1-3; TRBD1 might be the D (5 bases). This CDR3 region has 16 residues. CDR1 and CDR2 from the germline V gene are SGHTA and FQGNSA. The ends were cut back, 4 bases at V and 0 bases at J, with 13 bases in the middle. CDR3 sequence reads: CASSSRPGRSGNTIYF. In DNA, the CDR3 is TGTGCCAGCAGCTCCCGACCGGGACGCTCTGGAAACACCATATATTTT.

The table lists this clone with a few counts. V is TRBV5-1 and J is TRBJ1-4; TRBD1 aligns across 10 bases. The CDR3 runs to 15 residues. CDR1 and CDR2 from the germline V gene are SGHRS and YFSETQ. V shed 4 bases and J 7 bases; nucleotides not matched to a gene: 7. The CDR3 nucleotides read TGCGCCAGCAGCGGTCCGGGACAGGGGAGTGAAAAACTGTTTTTT. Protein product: CASSGPGQGSEKLFF. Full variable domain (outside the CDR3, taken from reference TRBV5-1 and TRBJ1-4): KAGVTQTPRYLIKTRGQQVTLSCSPISGHRSVSWYQQTPGQGLQFLFEYFSETQRNKGNFPGRFSGRQFSNSRSEMNVSTLELGDSALYLCASSGPGQGSEKLFFGSGTQLSVL.

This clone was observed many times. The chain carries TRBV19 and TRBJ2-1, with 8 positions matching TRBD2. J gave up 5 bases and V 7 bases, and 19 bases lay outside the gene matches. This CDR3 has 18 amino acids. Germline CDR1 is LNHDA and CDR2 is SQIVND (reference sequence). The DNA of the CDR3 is TGTGCCAGTACCAGTTTTGCGGGAGGCCCCAGGGGTGACAATGAGCAGTTCTTC. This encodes CASTSFAGGPRGDNEQFF.

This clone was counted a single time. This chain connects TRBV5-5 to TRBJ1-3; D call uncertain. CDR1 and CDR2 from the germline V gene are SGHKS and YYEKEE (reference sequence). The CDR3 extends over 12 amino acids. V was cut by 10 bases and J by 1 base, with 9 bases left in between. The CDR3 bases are TGTGCCTCCCGAGAGTCTGGAAACACCATATATTTT. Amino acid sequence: CASRESGNTIYF.

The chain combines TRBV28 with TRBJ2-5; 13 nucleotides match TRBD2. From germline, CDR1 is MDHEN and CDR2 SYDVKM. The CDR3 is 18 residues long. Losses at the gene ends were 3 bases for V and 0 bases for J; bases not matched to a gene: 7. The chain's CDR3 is CASSLTSGRSWHQETQYF. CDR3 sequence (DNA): TGTGCCAGCAGTTTGACTAGCGGGAGGTCGTGGCACCAAGAGACCCAGTACTTC.